The present T cell receptor (beta chain) was sequenced within a study of beta chain features in type 1 diabetes. What was sequenced were expressed TCRB transcripts, since all of the isolated RNA had been reverse transcribed. Clones were read by immunoSEQ multiplex PCR, and TCRdb kept only the in-frame ones, dropping some. This sample has 300,000 to 450,000 clones, with around an eighth found just once. The CDR3 sequence is 15 residues long. V gave up 3 bases and J gave up 0 bases, with 12 bases separating them. Germline V gene data show CDR1 as SGHNT and CDR2 as YYREEE (reference sequence). Specimen: naive CD4+ T cells from blood. The chain uses TRBV5-4 and TRBJ1-1; D is perhaps TRBD1 (5 bases). The receptor comes from a man aged 18 to 35 in good health. The CDR3 DNA sequence: TGTGCCAGCAGCTCCAGGGTTACTATGAACACTGAAGCTTTCTTT. It specifies CASSSRVTMNTEAFF.